Detailed here is one TCR beta chain. This sample was taken from a study of CD8 T cells in Susac syndrome. The CDR3 sequence is 16 residues long. Per the germline V gene, CDR1 is SEHNR and CDR2 is FQNEAQ (reference sequence). Trimming shortened V by 1 base and J by 7 bases, and 17 bases separated the two germline ends. Random hexamers served to reverse transcribe roughly 0.5 to 1 ug RNA. Across 54 Vbeta and 13 Jbeta, immunoSEQ multiplex PCR amplified TCR beta CDR3. TCRdb redid the calling of the immunoSEQ multiplex PCR reads with MiXCR, one entry per CDR3 protein. The sample carries 100,000 or so distinct CDR3 sequences, about 93% recorded once. As controls, healthy donors matched for age and sex were used.

The sequence was collected from a human donor in good health. Source material: CD4+ T cells from PBMCs. The V gene is TRBV7-9, the J gene TRBJ2-1; D gene ambiguous. CDR3 sequence: CASSLGGQSERNEQFF. The CDR3 nucleotides read TGTGCCAGCAGCTTAGGTGGCCAGAGTGAGAGAAATGAGCAGTTCTTC.